These 19 T cell receptor beta chains were all obtained from the same sample, sequenced in a study of lymphopenia after photon versus proton radiotherapy (dated by TCRdb to the late 2010s). The library was prepared using the immunoSEQ multiplex PCR assay. The source is immuneACCESS, and TCRdb retained only in-frame sequences with V and J called. Part of the clones is not carried over; for the studies checked, unresolved V genes explain less than half of this, and the remainder is unexplained. This sample gives tens of thousands of clones in total; roughly 85% of them show up just once. The ten largest clones add up to 2% to 2.5% of the sample. This sample comprised peripheral blood, obtained from a patient treated with photon-based radiotherapy. The receptors were sampled from a man in his forties with gastric cancer.

The table lists this clone with a count of one. The V and J genes are TRBV15 and TRBJ2-5; 8 bases are shared with TRBD2. J was trimmed by 3 bases and V by 3 bases; bases with no gene match: 6. This CDR3 spans 15 amino acids. Germline lookup yields CDR1 LNHNV and CDR2 YYDKDF (reference sequence). The CDR3 loop reads CATSSGLTSEETQYF. CDR3 sequence (DNA): TGTGCCACCAGCAGTGGTCTGACTAGCGAAGAGACCCAGTACTTC.

This sequence joins TRBV27 and TRBJ1-2; 12 positions agree with TRBD1. Germline V gene lookup returns CDR1 MNHEY and CDR2 SMNVEV (reference sequence). The CDR3 runs 18 residues. Trimming at V came to 5 bases and at J to 4 bases, leaving 14 bases not matched to a gene. The CDR3 loop is CASSPTYSGTGGLYGYTF. The DNA of the CDR3 is TGTGCCAGCAGTCCGACCTACTCCGGGACAGGGGGCCTCTATGGCTACACCTTC.

Of note for this clone: At one end the junction does not follow the germline gene, possibly because of a read error. The chain couples TRBV11-2 to TRBJ2-5; the match to TRBD1 covers 8 bases. CDR1 SGHAT and CDR2 FQNNGV come from the germline V gene. The CDR3 spans 15 residues. As DNA, the CDR3 is TGTGCCAGCAGCCTAGAAGGGACAGGTGGTGAGACCCAGTACTTC. Its protein product is CASSLEGTGGETQYF.

The chain is built from TRBV19 and TRBJ1-5; 7 bases agree with TRBD1. Germline V gene data show CDR1 as LNHDA and CDR2 as SQIVND (reference sequence). The CDR3 runs to 15 residues. V lost 5 bases to trimming and J lost 3 bases; unmatched junction nucleotides: 7. Here the CDR3 reads CASSPRDRNNQPQHF. CDR3 coding DNA: TGTGCCAGTAGTCCCCGGGACAGAAACAATCAGCCCCAGCATTTT.

The chain recombines TRBV6-5 with TRBJ2-1; TRBD1 matches at 9 bases. V lost 2 bases to trimming and J lost 6 bases; unmatched junction nucleotides: 5. Per the germline V gene, CDR1 is MNHEY and CDR2 is SVGAGI. The CDR3 totals 15 residues. CDR3 loop: CASSYGQGKGNEQFF. The CDR3 bases are TGTGCCAGCAGTTACGGACAGGGGAAAGGCAATGAGCAGTTCTTC.

The chain links TRBV7-8 to TRBJ1-2; TRBD1 aligns across 9 bases. CDR1 and CDR2 from the germline V gene are SGHVS and FQNEAQ. V dropped 8 bases and J dropped 7; count of bases not matched to a gene: 8. This CDR3 spans 13 amino acids. Here the CDR3 reads CASGTGTGTGYTF. DNA of the CDR3: TGTGCCAGCGGAACCGGGACAGGGACTGGCTACACCTTC.

V and J are TRBV29-1 and TRBJ2-7; TRBD1 aligns across 9 bases. V lost 6 bases, J lost 0 bases, and 6 bases stayed unmatched. Germline V gene lookup returns CDR1 SQVTM and CDR2 ANQGSEA. This CDR3 has 14 amino acids. CDR3 nucleotide sequence: TGCAGCGTCCTTGGGACAGGGAGCTCCTACGAGCAGTACTTC. This encodes CSVLGTGSSYEQYF.

The genes are TRBV4-1 and TRBJ1-2; tentative D call: TRBD1 (5 bases). V gave up 4 bases and J gave up 5 bases, with 17 bases separating them. This CDR3 is 15 amino acids long. Germline CDR1 and CDR2: MGHRA and YSYEKL. The CDR3 coding sequence is TGCGCCAGCAGCCCCGACAGAGTCTCGAAGTATGGCTACACCTTC. Amino acids: CASSPDRVSKYGYTF.

V and J are TRBV6-1 and TRBJ1-2; D is ambiguous. The CDR3 contains 12 residues. The V gene's germline CDR1 is MNHNS and CDR2 SASEGT. Trimming removed 3 bases at V and 1 base at J, with 3 bases between. CDR3 protein: CASSDGNYGYTF. CDR3 coding DNA: TGTGCCAGCAGTGATGGTAACTATGGCTACACCTTC.

The chain couples TRBV15 to TRBJ2-2; D gene uncertain. The CDR3 has 12 amino acids. V lost 1 base and J 7 bases, leaving 4 bases between the germline ends. Per germline, CDR1 LNHNV and CDR2 YYDKDF (reference sequence). The chain's CDR3 is CATSRVGGELFF. The CDR3 DNA reads TGTGCCACCAGCAGAGTGGGCGGGGAGCTGTTTTTT.

The chain has TRBV29-1 and TRBJ1-1; D ambiguous. Trimming cost V 2 bases and J 2 bases, with 9 bases left between them. There are 13 residues in the CDR3. Germline loops: CDR1 SQVTM, CDR2 ANQGSEA. The CDR3 coding sequence is TGCAGCGTTGAATTCGGGTATAACACTGAAGCTTTCTTT. Translation gives CSVEFGYNTEAFF. Based on the CDR3 plus reference TRBV29-1 and TRBJ1-1, the full variable domain is SAVISQKPSRDICQRGTSLTIQCQVDSQVTMMFWYRQQPGQSLTLIATANQGSEATYESGFVIDKFPISRPNLTFSTLTVSNMSPEDSSIYLCSVEFGYNTEAFFGQGTRLTVV.

CDR3 nucleotide sequence: TGTGCCAGCAGTACCACACAGGGGGATCAGCCCCAGCATTTT. Translated, it gives CASSTTQGDQPQHF. This sequence joins TRBV6-5 and TRBJ1-5, with 8 bases lining up with TRBD1. Trimming cost V 5 bases and J 5 bases; bases outside gene matches: 5. The CDR3 length is 14 residues. Germline V CDR1 and CDR2: MNHEY, SVGAGI.

This clone was counted only a few times. The gene calls are TRBV2 and TRBJ1-2; D possibly corresponds to TRBD1 (5 bases). V shed 5 bases and J shed 5 bases, with 12 bases lying between them. CDR3 length equals 13 residues. Germline assignment: CDR1 SNHLY and CDR2 FYNNEI. CDR3 bases: TGTGCCAGCAGTCCGGAACAGGATTATGGCTACACCTTC. This translates into CASSPEQDYGYTF.

The genes are TRBV18 and TRBJ1-2, with 7 bases that match TRBD1. The germline gives CDR1 KGHSH, CDR2 LQKENI. Trimming took 3 bases from V and 4 from J; bases not matched to a gene: 2. The CDR3 length is 13 residues. For the CDR3, the DNA is TGTGCCAGCTCACCGGACAGGCGCTATGGCTACACCTTC. Translated, it gives CASSPDRRYGYTF.

The chain employs TRBV6-4 and TRBJ1-1; D is unclear. V gave up 7 bases and J gave up 5 bases, with 14 bases separating them. This CDR3 has 13 amino acids. Germline CDR1 reads MRHNA; CDR2 reads SNTAGT. The CDR3 nucleotides are TGTGCCAGCACCCAAGTTCGGGGAACTGAAGCTTTCTTT. It codes for CASTQVRGTEAFF.

This chain connects TRBV19 to TRBJ1-6, with D hard to call. V was clipped by 4 bases and J by 7 bases, with 8 bases between them. The CDR3 extends over 13 amino acids. Germline loops: CDR1 LNHDA, CDR2 SQIVND (reference sequence). Here the CDR3 reads CASSREENSPLHF. The DNA of the CDR3 is TGTGCCAGTAGTAGGGAGGAAAATTCACCCCTCCACTTT.

The DNA of the CDR3 is TGCAGCGTTGGAAACCGTTATAACTATGGCTACACCTTC. Translation: CSVGNRYNYGYTF. V usage is TRBV29-1 and J usage is TRBJ1-2; the D is unclear. V lost 4 bases and J lost 1, with 10 bases in between. Germline V lookup: CDR1 SQVTM, CDR2 ANQGSEA. The CDR3 sequence is 13 residues long. Complete variable domain (other parts from reference TRBV29-1 and TRBJ1-2): SAVISQKPSRDICQRGTSLTIQCQVDSQVTMMFWYRQQPGQSLTLIATANQGSEATYESGFVIDKFPISRPNLTFSTLTVSNMSPEDSSIYLCSVGNRYNYGYTFGSGTRLTVV.

The rearrangement uses TRBV15 and TRBJ2-7, with D unclear. Between the trimmed V and J ends, which lost 3 bases and 2 bases, there was a span of 14 bases. In germline, CDR1 is LNHNV, CDR2 YYDKDF (reference sequence). The CDR3 spans 15 residues. The CDR3 sequence is CATSRPAGRTYEQYF. Here the CDR3 DNA reads TGTGCCACCAGCAGGCCCGCCGGCAGGACCTACGAGCAGTACTTC.

The chain recombines TRBV7-2 with TRBJ2-3; TRBD1 matches 9 bases. Germline assignment: CDR1 SGHTA and CDR2 FQGNSA. The CDR3 is made up of 15 amino acids. The J segment lost 4 bases and the V segment lost 4 bases, leaving 6 bases of the junction unmatched. The CDR3: CASSSGTGRSDTQYF. As DNA, the CDR3 is TGTGCCAGCAGCTCCGGGACAGGGAGGTCAGATACGCAGTATTTT.